Shown below are 7 T cell receptor beta chains from a single sample sequenced in a study of blood T cells in healthy people across ages. PCR was performed a second time for 7 to 11 cycles using a sample-barcoded 5' primer and a J-beta primer mix. TCRdb reanalysed the 5' RACE reads using MiXCR and keeps one entry per CDR3 protein. The sample gives some 800,000 distinct CDR3 sequences, roughly 25% of which show up once; under 4.5% is in the top ten. These data also formed part of another study, on T cells of mothers and their children.

The sequencing sample was made of blood. The receptors come from a boy between 10 and 17 years old in good health.

V usage is TRBV5-1 and J usage is TRBJ2-2; 7 bases fit TRBD1. CDR1 and CDR2 from the germline V gene are SGHRS and YFSETQ. Trimming at V came to 3 bases and at J to 2 bases, leaving 7 bases not matched to a gene. The CDR3 spans 16 residues. In DNA form, the CDR3 reads TGCGCCAGCAGCTCCGGGACAGAGGACAACACCGGGGAGCTGTTTTTT. Protein sequence: CASSSGTEDNTGELFF.

Many counts were recorded for this clonotype. V usage is TRBV9 and J usage is TRBJ2-7, with D tentatively TRBD1 (6 bases). Germline CDR1 reads SGDLS; CDR2 reads YYNGEE. This CDR3 comprises 13 residues. Trimming left V 3 bases short and J 2 bases short, with 9 bases between. CDR3 amino acids: CASSAGTTYEQYF. As DNA, the CDR3 is TGTGCCAGCAGCGCCGGGACAACCTACGAGCAGTACTTC. Full variable domain (rest looked up from reference TRBV9 and TRBJ2-7): DSGVTQTPKHLITATGQRVTLRCSPRSGDLSVYWYQQSLDQGLQFLIQYYNGEERAKGNILERFSAQQFPDLHSELNLSSLELGDSALYFCASSAGTTYEQYFGPGTRLTVT.

The gene calls are TRBV6-5 and TRBJ1-1, with 7 nucleotides matching TRBD1. The CDR3 sequence is 14 residues long. Per the germline V gene, CDR1 is MNHEY and CDR2 is SVGAGI. With V trimmed by 6 bases and J by 10 bases, 14 bases remained unmatched. DNA for the CDR3: TGTGCCAGCAGGGTTAGCGGACAGGTTGGAGGAGCTTTCTTT. Encoded protein: CASRVSGQVGGAFF.

In the case of this clonotype: Compared with germline, one end of the junction differs, possibly owing to a read error. The chain couples TRBV20-1 to TRBJ1-1; D unclear. The CDR3 loop spans 13 amino acids. The germline V gene encodes CDR1 DFQATT and CDR2 SNEGSKA (reference sequence). CDR3 sequence (DNA): TGCAGTGCTAGGCCCCTGAGAGACACTGGAGCTTTCTTT. Translation gives CSARPLRDTGAFF.

This clonotype was counted between two and nine times. The chain links TRBV28 to TRBJ2-7, with 8 bases lining up with TRBD2. V shed 7 bases and J 4 bases; nucleotides not matched to a gene: 12. Germline V gene lookup returns CDR1 MDHEN and CDR2 SYDVKM. The CDR3 consists of 15 residues. Here the CDR3 reads CASMRDGRASYEQYF. The DNA for the CDR3 is TGTGCCAGCATGAGGGACGGGAGGGCCTCTTACGAGCAGTACTTC.

The genes are TRBV9 and TRBJ2-5, with D tentatively TRBD1 (5 bases). Gene TRBJ2-1 matches the end of the DNA better, so the J call may be wrong. The CDR3 runs 15 residues. The germline CDR1 and CDR2 sequences are SGDLS and YYNGEE. The CDR3 loop is CASSIRANPANEQFF. CDR3 bases: TGTGCCAGCAGCATCAGGGCCAACCCGGCCAATGAGCAGTTCTTC.

This chain links TRBV10-3 with TRBJ2-5; a weak D match, TRBD2 (6 bases). The CDR3 is made up of 15 amino acids. V was trimmed by 5 bases and J by 5 bases, leaving 18 bases between them. The V gene's germline CDR1 is ENHRY and CDR2 SYGVKD. CDR3 nucleotides: TGTGCCATCAGTTCGGGAGTAGCCTCTTCGGAGACCCAGTACTTC. Translated, it gives CAISSGVASSETQYF.